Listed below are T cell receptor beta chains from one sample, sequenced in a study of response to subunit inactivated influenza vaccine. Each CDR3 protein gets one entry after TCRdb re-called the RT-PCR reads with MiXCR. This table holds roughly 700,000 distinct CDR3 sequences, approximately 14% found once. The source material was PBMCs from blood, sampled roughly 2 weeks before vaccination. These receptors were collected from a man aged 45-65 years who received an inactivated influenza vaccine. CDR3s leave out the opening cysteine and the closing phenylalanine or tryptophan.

CDR3aa: ASSQESGLREAF
j_gene: TRBJ1-1
v_gene: TRBV3-1

CDR3aa: ASRLRDTQY
j_gene: TRBJ2-3
v_gene: TRBV3-1

CDR3aa: ASSFGEQRGVQY
j_gene: TRBJ2-5
v_gene: TRBV5-1

CDR3aa: ASNLLGEGTEAF
j_gene: TRBJ1-1
v_gene: TRBV5-1

CDR3aa: ASSLEGQDYGYT
j_gene: TRBJ1-2
v_gene: TRBV5-1

CDR3aa: ASSWVGSNQPQH
j_gene: TRBJ1-5
v_gene: TRBV19

CDR3aa: ASSPPFRLGRDEQY
j_gene: TRBJ2-7
v_gene: TRBV7-9

CDR3aa: ASSLVRLASEQF
j_gene: TRBJ2-1
v_gene: TRBV7-8

CDR3aa: SVTGLAGVDTQY
j_gene: TRBJ2-3
v_gene: TRBV29-1

CDR3aa: ASSLRGRNQPQH
j_gene: TRBJ1-5
v_gene: TRBV27

CDR3aa: ASSPTPGRGNTDTQY
j_gene: TRBJ2-3
v_gene: TRBV18

CDR3aa: SVEPLAGDTQY
j_gene: TRBJ2-3
v_gene: TRBV29-1

CDR3aa: ASSYLGRGSVEQY
j_gene: TRBJ2-7
v_gene: TRBV6-2/TRBV6-3

CDR3aa: ASSGLTSGNTIY
j_gene: TRBJ1-3
v_gene: TRBV10-2

CDR3aa: ASSPRTSGTNEQF
j_gene: TRBJ2-1
v_gene: TRBV9

CDR3aa: TFQDPRDYAYT
j_gene: TRBJ1-2
v_gene: TRBV20-1

CDR3aa: ASSQRLAGVSYNEQF
j_gene: TRBJ2-1
v_gene: TRBV7-9

CDR3aa: ASSPPGTTTDTQY
j_gene: TRBJ2-3
v_gene: TRBV6-1

CDR3aa: ASSGVQNYNEQF
j_gene: TRBJ2-1
v_gene: TRBV10-1

CDR3aa: ASLSGGTGELF
j_gene: TRBJ2-2
v_gene: TRBV5-6